The clone carrying this T cell receptor (beta chain) has a single count. Method: immunoSEQ multiplex PCR; TCRdb's copy keeps in-frame clones and lacks some. The sample gives 200,000 to 300,000 clones, around 90% of which show up once; roughly 4.9% is in the top ten. This specimen comes from a study of blood T cell repertoires in COVID-19. Trimming cost V 6 bases and J 3 bases, with 18 bases left between them. This CDR3 is built from 16 residues. Germline CDR1 reads SGHAT; CDR2 reads FQNNGV. Sequences were obtained from peripheral blood. The receptor's source is a woman in her sixties or seventies with COVID-19, enrolled during active disease. This chain uses TRBV11-2 with TRBJ2-1, with D perhaps matching TRBD2 (7 bases). CDR3 sequence reads: CASRPGASGYYNEQFF. CDR3 sequence (DNA): TGTGCCAGCAGGCCAGGGGCTAGCGGATACTACAATGAGCAGTTCTTC.